This T cell receptor (beta chain) was captured in a study of CD8 T cells in ankylosing spondylitis. In TCRdb, the 5' RACE reads were re-called with MiXCR into one record per CDR3 protein. The table shows about 540,000 distinct CDR3 sequences, with 12% occurring only once. In its sample, this clonotype was seen a few times. Antigen specificity is unknown. Study results and caveats: A TCR beta motif of under ten highly homologous variants appeared characteristic of ankylosing spondylitis blood.

Trimming left V 1 base short and J 0 bases short, with 5 bases between. Germline-derived CDR1 and CDR2 are SGHRS and YFSETQ. This CDR3 has 15 amino acids. What was sequenced was blood, either unsorted or a sorted T cell fraction (not recorded which). This chain connects TRBV5-1 to TRBJ2-6; D is unresolved. This TCR came from a male donor with ankylosing spondylitis. CDR3 sequence: CASSLPPSGANVLTF. The CDR3 nucleotides read TGCGCCAGCAGCTTGCCCCCCTCTGGGGCCAACGTCCTGACTTTC.